This is a list of T cell receptor beta chains from one sample in a study of PD-1 blockade in classical Hodgkin lymphoma. The table came from immunoSEQ multiplex PCR; TCRdb's copy has only in-frame clones and leaves some out. This sample carries around 36,000 clones, about nine tenths of them seen once, and the ten largest clones take about 0.21%. Sequenced here: CD4+ T cells from blood, sampled at baseline. The source of these receptors is a human donor with classical Hodgkin lymphoma. Both conserved end residues are part of each CDR3. A D gene is named only where the DNA matches it firmly. Size is stated for part of the rows, as once, few or many counts, or as a class when the clone is expanded.

d_gene	abundance	v_gene	j_gene	CDR3aa	CDR3nt
TRBD1	.	TRBV5-4	TRBJ2-5	CASSSKQGAGETQYF	TGTGCCAGCAGCTCCAAACAGGGGGCAGGAGAGACCCAGTACTTC
.	.	TRBV29-1	TRBJ2-1	CSVLTGPLNNEQFF	TGCAGCGTCCTAACAGGCCCCCTTAACAATGAGCAGTTCTTC
TRBD2	.	TRBV18	TRBJ2-1	CASLSSTSGRGNEQFF	TGTGCCAGCTTAAGTTCGACTAGCGGGAGAGGCAATGAGCAGTTCTTC
TRBD1	.	TRBV6-5	TRBJ1-2	CASSQSGGNGYTF	TGTGCCAGCAGTCAGTCAGGGGGCAATGGCTACACCTTC
TRBD2	.	TRBV4-1	TRBJ2-7	CASSRGLVSYEQYF	TGCGCCAGCAGCCGGGGACTAGTCTCCTACGAGCAGTACTTC
.	.	TRBV5-3	TRBJ1-1	CARREGAFF	TGTGCCAGAAGGGAGGGGGCTTTCTTT
.	.	TRBV28	TRBJ1-4	CASRINVNEKLFF	TGTGCCAGCAGAATCAATGTCAACGAAAAACTGTTTTTT
.	.	TRBV19	TRBJ1-1	CASRWSRGYGAFF	TGTGCCAGTAGATGGAGCAGGGGCTACGGGGCTTTCTTT
TRBD1	.	TRBV5-1	TRBJ1-1	CASSPGTGAVTEAFF	TGCGCCAGCAGCCCGGGGACAGGGGCGGTCACTGAAGCTTTCTTT
.	.	TRBV19	TRBJ2-1	CASSMNTGTPSYNEQFF	TGTGCCAGTAGTATGAATACAGGGACCCCCTCCTACAATGAGCAGTTCTTC
TRBD1	.	TRBV18	TRBJ2-7	CASSPLIQGASYEQYF	TGTGCCAGCTCACCACTAATCCAGGGGGCCTCCTACGAGCAGTACTTC
TRBD1	.	TRBV2	TRBJ1-1	CASSARDRGGTEAFF	TGTGCCAGCAGTGCTCGAGACAGGGGCGGCACTGAAGCTTTCTTT
TRBD1	once	TRBV19	TRBJ1-2	CASMSWDREGYTF	TGTGCCAGTATGTCATGGGACAGGGAGGGCTACACCTTC
.	.	TRBV19	TRBJ1-5	CASSIEGWNNQPQHF	TGTGCCAGTAGTATTGAGGGGTGGAACAATCAGCCCCAGCATTTT
TRBD1	.	TRBV7-9	TRBJ2-5	CASTTPRTGRPETQYF	TGTGCCAGCACCACTCCAAGGACAGGAAGACCAGAGACCCAGTACTTC
TRBD2	.	TRBV4-2	TRBJ2-7	CASSQGAGPFGGNEQYF	TGTGCCAGCAGCCAAGGCGCGGGACCCTTCGGGGGGAACGAGCAGTACTTC
.	.	TRBV11-2	TRBJ2-5	CASSFAETQYF	TGTGCCAGCAGCTTTGCAGAGACCCAGTACTTC
TRBD1	.	TRBV7-2	TRBJ2-1	CASSLDYPGQGAWNEQFF	TGTGCCAGCAGCTTAGATTACCCGGGACAGGGGGCTTGGAATGAGCAGTTCTTC
.	.	TRBV2	TRBJ1-5	CASSVGYQPQHF	TGTGCCAGCAGTGTAGGATATCAGCCCCAGCATTTT
TRBD1	once	TRBV7-6	TRBJ2-5	CASSAPQTGGGETQYF	TGTGCCAGCAGCGCACCCCAGACAGGGGGCGGAGAGACCCAGTACTTC
.	.	TRBV5-1	TRBJ2-1	CASSLRAGSSYNEQFF	TGCGCCAGCAGCTTGCGCGCGGGGAGCTCCTACAATGAGCAGTTCTTC
TRBD2	once	TRBV5-1	TRBJ2-3	CASSLAGGRTDTQYF	TGCGCCAGCAGCTTGGCGGGGGGTAGGACAGATACGCAGTATTTT
TRBD1	.	TRBV9	TRBJ1-5	CASSAGTGGGGQPQHF	TGTGCCAGCAGCGCCGGGACAGGGGGCGGAGGGCAGCCCCAGCATTTT
TRBD2	.	TRBV7-6	TRBJ2-3	CASSLGGAGVGTDTQYF	TGTGCCAGCAGCTTAGGAGGCGCGGGAGTTGGTACAGATACGCAGTATTTT
TRBD1	.	TRBV5-1	TRBJ1-1	CASRYDTGGPTEAFF	TGCGCCAGCAGATACGATACAGGGGGCCCCACTGAAGCTTTCTTT
TRBD2	.	TRBV5-1	TRBJ2-3	CASSLAGSGRFPDTQYF	TGCGCCAGCAGCTTGGCCGGTAGCGGGAGGTTCCCAGATACGCAGTATTTT
.	.	TRBV5-6	TRBJ1-4	CASSLLNAKGGEKLFF	TGTGCCAGCAGCTTATTAAACGCCAAGGGGGGTGAAAAACTGTTTTTT
.	.	TRBV5-5	TRBJ2-2	CASSAGLPGELFF	TGTGCCAGCAGCGCGGGCCTCCCCGGGGAGCTGTTTTTT
TRBD1	.	TRBV5-1	TRBJ2-5	CASSLMTGAFQETQYF	TGCGCCAGCAGCTTGATGACAGGGGCTTTTCAAGAGACCCAGTACTTC
TRBD1	.	TRBV5-1	TRBJ1-4	CASSRPQGANEKLFF	TGCGCCAGCAGCCGACCCCAGGGGGCTAATGAAAAACTGTTTTTT
TRBD1	once	TRBV27	TRBJ1-2	CASSLGTGGYTF	TGTGCCAGCAGTTTGGGGACAGGTGGCTACACCTTC
.	.	TRBV5-1	TRBJ1-1	CASSFQPGLHTEAFF	TGCGCCAGCAGCTTCCAACCGGGACTCCACACTGAAGCTTTCTTT
.	.	TRBV27	TRBJ1-1	CASSLGQYTEAFF	TGTGCCAGCAGTTTGGGACAATACACTGAAGCTTTCTTT